Listed below are T cell receptor beta chains from one sample, sequenced in a study of identical twins. TCRdb re-called the 5' RACE reads with MiXCR, one entry per CDR3 protein. There are fewer than 900,000 distinct CDR3 sequences in the sample; about 20% occur only once, and around 13% lies in the top ten. This sample was shared with a second study, whose subject was T cells expressing NK-cell markers.

The sequenced sample consisted of PBMCs. The source of these receptors is a woman aged 18-30 years in good health. CDR3s include the opening cysteine and the closing phenylalanine or tryptophan. D genes are given only for firm matches. Only part of the rows carry a size: once, few, many, or a class if the clone is expanded.

j_call v_call d_call clone_size cdr3_aa cdr3_nt
TRBJ2-1 TRBV5-1 TRBD1 NA CASSPGGVSPFF TGCGCCAGCAGCCCAGGGGGAGTTTCTCCGTTCTTC
TRBJ2-1 TRBV20-1 TRBD1 NA CSARESDRGQWNEQFF TGCAGTGCTAGAGAGAGTGACAGGGGGCAATGGAATGAGCAGTTCTTC
TRBJ2-7 TRBV7-8 TRBD1 few CASSVHRGYSYEQYF TGTGCCAGCAGCGTACACAGGGGCTACTCCTACGAGCAGTACTTC
TRBJ2-5 TRBV12-3/TRBV12-4 NA many CASRKGETQYF TGTGCCAGCAGGAAAGGAGAGACCCAGTACTTC
TRBJ2-7 TRBV5-1 TRBD1 NA CASRLSGQGSDEQYF TGCGCCAGCAGACTCAGTGGACAGGGGTCAGACGAGCAGTACTTC
TRBJ2-7 TRBV7-2 TRBD2 few CASSFLTSGSRDEQYF TGTGCCAGCAGCTTCCTGACTAGCGGGAGCCGGGACGAGCAGTACTTC
TRBJ2-3 TRBV7-6 TRBD2 NA CASSLEAPRAGAGDTQYF TGTGCCAGCAGCTTAGAAGCACCGCGAGCGGGAGCGGGAGATACGCAGTATTTT
TRBJ2-1 TRBV4-1 TRBD2 NA CASSQELAGDPPYNEQFF TGCGCCAGCAGCCAAGAACTAGCGGGAGACCCTCCCTACAATGAGCAGTTCTTC
TRBJ2-3 TRBV29-1 NA few CSVGSAATDTQYF TGCAGCGTTGGGTCGGCAGCCACAGATACGCAGTATTTT
TRBJ2-5 TRBV10-2 TRBD1 few CASSPGQGPRETQYF TGCGCCAGCAGTCCGGGACAGGGCCCACGGGAGACCCAGTACTTC
TRBJ2-1 TRBV3-1 NA once CASTPRKINYNEQFF TGTGCCAGCACCCCCCGGAAGATTAACTACAATGAGCAGTTCTTC
TRBJ1-6 TRBV7-9 NA NA CASSLAVSPLHF TGTGCCAGCAGCTTAGCGGTTTCACCCCTCCACTTT
TRBJ2-1 TRBV29-1 NA few CSVEDPGWGSYNEQFF TGCAGCGTTGAAGATCCAGGGTGGGGATCCTACAATGAGCAGTTCTTC
TRBJ1-4 TRBV15 TRBD1 NA CATSYRGANEKLFF TGTGCCACCAGTTACAGGGGTGCTAATGAAAAACTGTTTTTT
TRBJ1-1 TRBV4-1 NA few CASSQGGWEYTEAFF TGCGCCAGCAGCCAAGGGGGCTGGGAGTACACTGAAGCTTTCTTT
TRBJ2-1 TRBV2 NA NA CASSTGSHEQFF TGTGCCAGCAGTACAGGCAGCCATGAGCAGTTCTTC
TRBJ1-1 TRBV7-2 NA few CASRPARYTEAFF TGTGCCAGCAGGCCGGCCCGATACACTGAAGCTTTCTTT
TRBJ2-1 TRBV29-1 NA few CSVAQWRGSYNEQFF TGCAGCGTTGCCCAGTGGAGGGGTTCCTACAATGAGCAGTTCTTC